This T cell receptor beta chain emerged from a study of shared clonotypes between healthy human individuals. With regard to this clone: Its antigen is undetermined.

This CDR3 has 14 amino acids. Germline V gene data show CDR1 as SGHTA and CDR2 as FQGNSA. V was trimmed by 4 bases and J by 8 bases, leaving 14 bases between them. Repertoires were generated with immunoSEQ multiplex PCR, while TCRdb's copy carries only in-frame clones and drops some. The sample comprises around 690,000 clones, around 91% of which are singletons, and about 33% rests with the top ten. CD8 memory merged CD45RO+ with CCR7-negative CD45RA+ TemRA cells. Points from the study as a whole: Non-shared clonotypes had lower generation probabilities than those shared by all four donors.

The material sequenced was memory CD8+ T cells from PBMCs. Subset defined: CD45RO+ cells pooled with CCR7-negative TemRA cells. J is TRBJ1-4 and V is TRBV7-2; TRBD1 is a possible D gene (5 bases). The TCR sequence derives from a man aged 18 to 35 in good health. Some clones in this sample may be carry-over from other donors' samples. This CDR3 reads CASSYLTVREKLFF. The CDR3 region has the DNA TGTGCCAGCAGCTACCTGACAGTTAGGGAAAAACTGTTTTTT.